This T cell receptor beta chain was observed in a study of B cell selection in AIRE deficiency. The regulatory T cell sort gate was CD4+CD25hiCD127low/negative. In the study's own analysis: Around 56,000 patient and around 100,000 healthy donor TCRbeta sequences came from Tregs. Repertoires were generated with immunoSEQ multiplex PCR, while TCRdb's copy carries only in-frame clones and drops some. Clone size and the V and J calls come from that table; the DNA yielded D and trimming. The sample contains around 22,000 clones, 80% to 95% of which appear only once. Trimming removed 1 base from V and 7 bases from J, with 4 bases in between. Germline assignment: CDR1 SGHVS and CDR2 FQNEAQ. The CDR3 spans 11 residues. This clone was observed a single time. The target antigen is unknown. Points from the study as a whole: Healthy donors alone shared under 35% of approximately 3,500 Treg sequences; patients alone approximately 9.4%. CDR3s were shorter in shared Treg sequences, reflecting few non-templated nucleotide insertions.

This clonotype was obtained from a human donor in good health. V and J are TRBV7-8 and TRBJ2-5; no definite D call. The sequenced sample consisted of CD4+CD25+ Tregs sorted from PBMCs. This CDR3 reads CASSLEVTQYF. The CDR3 nucleotides are TGTGCCAGCAGCTTAGAAGTGACCCAGTACTTC.